The rows below give T cell receptor beta chains drawn from one sample of a study of T cells after yellow fever vaccination. TCRdb re-analysed the 5' RACE reads in MiXCR, keeping a single row per CDR3 protein. The sample contains fewer than 500,000 distinct CDR3 sequences, about 17% of which appear only once. Sequencing used PBMCs, obtained before the yellow fever booster vaccination. These receptors all stem from a man between 18 and 35 years old who received the YFV17D yellow fever vaccine. Both conserved end residues are part of each CDR3. D genes are given only for firm matches. Some rows mark clone size as missing; the rest say once, few, many or name a class of expanded clone.

TRBV19	TRBJ2-1	TRBD1	few	CASSWTGGASNEQFF	TGTGCCAGTAGTTGGACAGGGGGCGCCTCCAATGAGCAGTTCTTC
TRBV7-2	TRBJ2-1	NA	few	CASSLVDSPNEQFF	TGTGCCAGCAGCTTAGTAGACAGCCCAAATGAGCAGTTCTTC
TRBV7-9	TRBJ1-4	TRBD1	NA	CASSLNRGQDNEKLFF	TGTGCCAGCAGCTTAAACAGAGGACAGGATAATGAAAAACTGTTTTTT
TRBV5-6	TRBJ1-1	NA	NA	CASSTTDRLNTEAFF	TGTGCCAGCAGCACCACCGACAGACTGAACACTGAAGCTTTCTTT
TRBV27	TRBJ1-4	NA	NA	CASSWGPNEKLFF	TGTGCCAGCAGTTGGGGACCTAATGAAAAACTGTTTTTT
TRBV7-2	TRBJ1-3	TRBD1	few	CASSADRRNTIYF	TGTGCCAGCAGCGCGGACAGGAGGAACACCATATATTTT
TRBV4-3	TRBJ1-2	TRBD1	few	CASSRKTGGFGYTF	TGCGCCAGCAGCCGTAAGACAGGGGGTTTCGGCTACACCTTC
TRBV20-1	TRBJ2-3	TRBD2	NA	CSARDPSGGTDTQYF	TGCAGTGCTAGAGATCCCAGCGGGGGCACAGATACGCAGTATTTT
TRBV7-9	TRBJ2-3	TRBD2	few	CASDSPSGSTDTQYF	TGTGCCAGCGATTCCCCTAGCGGCTCCACAGATACGCAGTATTTT
TRBV19	TRBJ2-3	NA	many	CASSSDRRRDTQYF	TGTGCCAGTAGTTCAGACAGGCGGAGGGATACGCAGTATTTT
TRBV9	TRBJ2-7	NA	NA	CASSVEGSRSYEQYF	TGTGCCAGCAGCGTAGAGGGCAGCCGCTCCTACGAGCAGTACTTC
TRBV4-2	TRBJ1-6	TRBD1	few	CASSETGTGLIALHF	TGTGCCAGCAGCGAAACCGGGACAGGGTTGATAGCCCTCCACTTT
TRBV2	TRBJ1-1	NA	few	CASSVQTEAFF	TGTGCCAGCAGTGTCCAGACTGAAGCTTTCTTT
TRBV20-1	TRBJ1-1	NA	NA	CSARDTDTANTEAFF	TGCAGTGCTAGAGATACCGACACGGCTAACACTGAAGCTTTCTTT
TRBV6-5	TRBJ1-2	TRBD1	NA	CASSPTGIGYGYTF	TGTGCCAGCAGTCCGACAGGGATCGGCTATGGCTACACCTTC
TRBV6-2/TRBV6-3	TRBJ1-6	NA	NA	CASSYPTDGASSYNSPLHF	TGTGCCAGCAGTTACCCGACGGATGGAGCCAGCTCCTATAATTCACCCCTCCACTTT
TRBV29-1	TRBJ2-1	NA	NA	CSVAGGQSSWNEQFF	TGCAGCGTCGCCGGGGGGCAGAGCTCCTGGAATGAGCAGTTCTTC
TRBV5-1	TRBJ1-1	NA	many	CASSLDRTEAFF	TGCGCCAGCAGCTTGGACCGGACTGAAGCTTTCTTT
TRBV18	TRBJ2-5	NA	NA	CASSSPTRQETQYF	TGTGCCAGCTCATCCCCGACTCGCCAAGAGACCCAGTACTTC
TRBV6-6	TRBJ2-5	TRBD1	few	CASRDRGLVETQYF	TGTGCCAGCAGGGACAGGGGGCTGGTAGAGACCCAGTACTTC
TRBV12-3/TRBV12-4	TRBJ2-1	TRBD1	NA	CASSPQGAHNEQFF	TGTGCCAGCAGCCCACAGGGGGCGCACAATGAGCAGTTCTTC
TRBV4-3	TRBJ1-1	NA	few	CASSQAPQGGNTEAFF	TGCGCCAGCAGCCAAGCTCCCCAAGGAGGGAACACTGAAGCTTTCTTT
TRBV7-9	TRBJ1-1	NA	NA	CASSSGQFTYEAFF	TGTGCCAGCAGCTCAGGACAGTTTACTTATGAAGCTTTCTTT
TRBV20-1	TRBJ1-5	TRBD1	few	CSARKGTAINQPQHF	TGCAGTGCTAGAAAAGGGACAGCTATTAATCAGCCCCAGCATTTT
TRBV6-6	TRBJ1-5	NA	NA	CASSYGQGTGQPQHF	TGTGCCAGCAGTTACGGGCAGGGGACTGGTCAGCCCCAGCATTTT
TRBV6-4	TRBJ2-3	NA	many	CASSDGEGTDTQYF	TGTGCCAGCAGTGACGGGGAGGGCACAGATACGCAGTATTTT
TRBV3-1	TRBJ1-1	NA	few	CASSQGSDSKAFF	TGTGCCAGCAGCCAAGGATCCGACAGTAAAGCTTTCTTT
TRBV6-5	TRBJ1-6	NA	few	CASSSGRNNSPLHF	TGTGCCAGCAGCTCCGGACGGAATAATTCACCCCTCCACTTT
TRBV12-3/TRBV12-4	TRBJ2-2	TRBD2	NA	CASSLGLAGENTGELFF	TGTGCCAGCAGTTTAGGACTAGCGGGGGAGAACACCGGGGAGCTGTTTTTT
TRBV7-9	TRBJ2-5	NA	NA	CASSTDGQETQYF	TGTGCCAGCAGCACGGACGGGCAAGAGACCCAGTACTTC
TRBV9	TRBJ2-5	NA	few	CASSAEPETQYF	TGTGCCAGCAGCGCAGAACCGGAGACCCAGTACTTC
TRBV5-1	TRBJ2-5	NA	many	CASSPGATETQYF	TGCGCCAGCAGTCCCGGGGCGACGGAGACCCAGTACTTC
TRBV7-2	TRBJ1-2	NA	NA	CASSQRTDQNYGYTF	TGTGCCAGCAGCCAAAGGACAGATCAGAACTATGGCTACACCTTC
TRBV7-2	TRBJ1-1	NA	few	CASSLGLASVIAFF	TGTGCCAGCAGCTTAGGGCTGGCGTCAGTGATCGCTTTCTTT
TRBV30	TRBJ2-2	NA	NA	CAWSRFTGELFF	TGTGCCTGGAGTAGGTTCACCGGGGAGCTGTTTTTT
TRBV24-1	TRBJ1-1	NA	NA	CATSDWREGAFF	TGTGCCACCAGTGATTGGCGGGAGGGCGCTTTCTTT
TRBV7-2	TRBJ2-3	NA	many	CASSARQFPDTQYF	TGTGCCAGCAGCGCACGACAGTTTCCTGATACGCAGTATTTT
TRBV6-2/TRBV6-3	TRBJ1-1	NA	few	CASSYRTESSEAFF	TGTGCCAGCAGTTACCGGACAGAGAGCAGTGAAGCTTTCTTT